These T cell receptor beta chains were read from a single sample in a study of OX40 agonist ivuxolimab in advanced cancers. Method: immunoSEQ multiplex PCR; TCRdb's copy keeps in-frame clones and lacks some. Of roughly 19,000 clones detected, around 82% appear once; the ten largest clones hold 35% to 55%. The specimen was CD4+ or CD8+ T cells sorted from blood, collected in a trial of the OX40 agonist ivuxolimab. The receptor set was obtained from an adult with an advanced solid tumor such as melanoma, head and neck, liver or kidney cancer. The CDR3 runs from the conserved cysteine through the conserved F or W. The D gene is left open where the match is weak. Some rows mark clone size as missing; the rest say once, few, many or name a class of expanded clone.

CDR3aa: CASSQAIYNEQFF
CDR3nt: TGTGCCAGCAGCCAAGCCATTTACAATGAGCAGTTCTTC
d_gene: .
abundance: .
v_gene: TRBV4-2
j_gene: TRBJ2-1

CDR3aa: CASGLGGETQYF
CDR3nt: TGTGCCAGTGGCTTAGGGGGGGAGACCCAGTACTTC
d_gene: .
abundance: .
v_gene: TRBV19
j_gene: TRBJ2-5

CDR3aa: CASSEGQQYF
CDR3nt: TGCGCCAGCAGTGAAGGGCAGCAGTACTTC
d_gene: .
abundance: few
v_gene: TRBV10-1
j_gene: TRBJ2-7

CDR3aa: CASSQDVGSNQPQHF
CDR3nt: TGCGCCAGCAGCCAAGACGTGGGCAGCAATCAGCCCCAGCATTTT
d_gene: .
abundance: .
v_gene: TRBV5-3
j_gene: TRBJ1-5

CDR3aa: CASSVYASGGQETQYF
CDR3nt: TGTGCCAGCAGCGTGTATGCTAGCGGGGGGCAAGAGACCCAGTACTTC
d_gene: TRBD2
abundance: .
v_gene: TRBV9
j_gene: TRBJ2-5

CDR3aa: CASSLRGGYYEQYF
CDR3nt: TGTGCCAGCAGCCTACGGGGCGGATACTACGAGCAGTACTTC
d_gene: .
abundance: .
v_gene: TRBV11-2
j_gene: TRBJ2-7

CDR3aa: CASSNLDGSYEQYF
CDR3nt: TGTGCCAGCTCAAATCTAGACGGCTCCTACGAGCAGTACTTC
d_gene: .
abundance: .
v_gene: TRBV18
j_gene: TRBJ2-7

CDR3aa: CASSPTQETYEKLFF
CDR3nt: TGTGCCAGCAGCCCGACACAGGAGACATATGAAAAACTGTTTTTT
d_gene: .
abundance: .
v_gene: TRBV11-2
j_gene: TRBJ1-4

CDR3aa: CASSLNLREDKNTEAFF
CDR3nt: TGCGCCAGCAGCCTAAACCTACGGGAGGATAAGAACACTGAAGCTTTCTTT
d_gene: .
abundance: .
v_gene: TRBV4-1
j_gene: TRBJ1-1

CDR3aa: CASSVPGLHF
CDR3nt: TGTGCCAGCAGTGTCCCAGGACTACACTTC
d_gene: .
abundance: .
v_gene: TRBV2
j_gene: TRBJ2-5

CDR3aa: CASKGASYNSPLHF
CDR3nt: TGTGCCAGCAAAGGGGCTAGCTATAATTCACCCCTCCACTTT
d_gene: .
abundance: .
v_gene: TRBV28
j_gene: TRBJ1-6

CDR3aa: CASSLGIGLNTEAFF
CDR3nt: TGTGCCAGCAGCTTAGGGATAGGGTTGAACACTGAAGCTTTCTTT
d_gene: .
abundance: few
v_gene: TRBV7-9
j_gene: TRBJ1-1

CDR3aa: CASSLWSGSSGNTIYF
CDR3nt: TGTGCCAGCAGCTTGTGGTCAGGGAGCTCTGGAAACACCATATATTTT
d_gene: .
abundance: medium-sized
v_gene: TRBV5-4
j_gene: TRBJ1-3

CDR3aa: CASSLGVVSAKNIQYF
CDR3nt: TGTGCCAGCAGTTTAGGGGTCGTGAGTGCCAAAAACATTCAGTACTTC
d_gene: .
abundance: .
v_gene: TRBV28
j_gene: TRBJ2-4

CDR3aa: CASSLGPEGTQYF
CDR3nt: TGCGCCAGCAGCTTGGGCCCCGAGGGTACGCAGTATTTT
d_gene: .
abundance: .
v_gene: TRBV5-1
j_gene: TRBJ2-3

CDR3aa: CASGGPNEKLFF
CDR3nt: TGTGCCAGCGGGGGGCCAAATGAAAAACTGTTTTTT
d_gene: .
abundance: .
v_gene: TRBV9
j_gene: TRBJ1-4

CDR3aa: CASSQEVSGANVLTF
CDR3nt: TGTGCCAGCAGCCAAGAGGTCTCTGGGGCCAACGTCCTGACTTTC
d_gene: .
abundance: .
v_gene: TRBV6-1
j_gene: TRBJ2-6

CDR3aa: CASSSTGGRNGYTF
CDR3nt: TGCGCCAGCAGCAGCACAGGGGGAAGGAATGGCTACACCTTC
d_gene: TRBD1
abundance: once
v_gene: TRBV5-1
j_gene: TRBJ1-2

CDR3aa: CASSLGQGELAKNIQYF
CDR3nt: TGTGCCAGCAGCTTGGGACAGGGGGAACTAGCCAAAAACATTCAGTACTTC
d_gene: TRBD1
abundance: .
v_gene: TRBV5-4
j_gene: TRBJ2-4

CDR3aa: CASSPSGLGDEAFF
CDR3nt: TGTGCCAGCAGCCCATCCGGCCTGGGGGATGAAGCTTTCTTT
d_gene: .
abundance: few
v_gene: TRBV9
j_gene: TRBJ1-1

CDR3aa: CASSRGMTDTQYF
CDR3nt: TGCGCCAGCTCGCGGGGGATGACAGATACGCAGTATTTT
d_gene: TRBD2
abundance: .
v_gene: TRBV10-1
j_gene: TRBJ2-3

CDR3aa: CASSLGEGFNQPQHF
CDR3nt: TGTGCCAGCAGCTTAGGTGAAGGATTCAATCAGCCCCAGCATTTT
d_gene: .
abundance: few
v_gene: TRBV7-9
j_gene: TRBJ1-5

CDR3aa: CASSFGTGNTEAFF
CDR3nt: TGTGCCAGTAGTTTCGGGACGGGGAACACTGAAGCTTTCTTT
d_gene: .
abundance: .
v_gene: TRBV19
j_gene: TRBJ1-1

CDR3aa: CARSFYRWTGPGYTF
CDR3nt: TGTGCCAGAAGCTTCTACCGCTGGACTGGCCCTGGCTACACCTTC
d_gene: .
abundance: .
v_gene: TRBV5-3
j_gene: TRBJ1-2

CDR3aa: CASSLATRGGNQPQHF
CDR3nt: TGTGCCAGCAGCTTAGCGACTCGGGGGGGGAATCAGCCCCAGCATTTT
d_gene: .
abundance: .
v_gene: TRBV7-9
j_gene: TRBJ1-5

CDR3aa: CASAKDSLYEQYF
CDR3nt: TGTGCCAGTGCTAAAGACAGTCTCTACGAGCAGTACTTC
d_gene: .
abundance: .
v_gene: TRBV6-5
j_gene: TRBJ2-7